A selection of T cell receptor beta chains follows, all from one sample in a study of cytomegalovirus exposure and HLA in healthy donors. Repertoires were generated with immunoSEQ multiplex PCR, while TCRdb's copy carries only in-frame clones and drops some. The repertoire holds 55,000 to 65,000 clones, with more than 65% as singletons. Sample: PBMCs. These receptors were obtained from a woman in her 30s in good health and CMV-seronegative. Each CDR3 is given with its conserved first and last residue. Each record gives: J gene, V gene, clone size, CDR3 protein. A row's size may be missing; if present it is once, few, many or a size class.

TRBJ1-1 TRBV19 - CASSFPGQGSDEAFF
TRBJ2-3 TRBV30 - CAWSVGGRDTQYF
TRBJ1-4 TRBV5-1 - CASSLELGGANEKLFF
TRBJ1-1 TRBV18 - CASSPESSGSSEAFF
TRBJ2-3 TRBV5-1 - CASSLSGSADTQYF
TRBJ1-2 TRBV6-5 - CASRRQGNYGYTF
TRBJ1-5 TRBV7-8 - CASSLGLGTNQPQHF
TRBJ2-1 TRBV7-3 - CASSLAGGSPYNEQFF
TRBJ2-5 TRBV9 - CASTASGGPGETQYF
TRBJ2-3 TRBV7-2 - CASSRRQGLGTDTQYF
TRBJ2-5 TRBV2 - CASVSPGGRVQETQYF
TRBJ1-1 TRBV10-1 - CASSEGGRANTEAFF
TRBJ1-1 TRBV30 - CAWINGPMNTEAFF
TRBJ2-5 TRBV13 - CASSLTGTKQETQYF
TRBJ1-1 TRBV6-5 few CASTTAGRAFF
TRBJ1-1 TRBV5-1 - CASSSQGNTEAFF
TRBJ1-4 TRBV6-5 - CASSYSGTGDEKLFF
TRBJ1-1 TRBV2 - CASSEGQGMNTEAFF
TRBJ1-1 TRBV19 - CASSITAQGATEAFF
TRBJ2-1 TRBV11-1 - CASSLGLISYNEQFF
TRBJ1-5 TRBV28 - CASRSGGTGQPQHF
TRBJ1-2 TRBV30 - CAWSVSSGVSGYTF
TRBJ1-2 TRBV5-6 - CASSPGQGMVYTF
TRBJ1-1 TRBV7-2 - CASSLSLTGMNTEAFF
TRBJ1-1 TRBV5-1 - CASSFGRTHTEAFF
TRBJ1-5 TRBV15 few CATSRDPTGGNQPQHF
TRBJ2-1 TRBV19 once CASSIMRENEQFF
TRBJ1-2 TRBV5-1 - CASSLEATGTYGYTF
TRBJ1-2 TRBV2 - CASSVGSNRRGYTF
TRBJ2-3 TRBV11-2 - CASSLSGGTDTQYF
TRBJ1-1 TRBV6-1 - CASSFLNRENTEAFF
TRBJ1-2 TRBV13 once CASSPRVAYGYTF
TRBJ2-5 TRBV6-5 - CASYSGGDRTQYF
TRBJ2-2 TRBV19 - CASSSNTGELFF
TRBJ1-1 TRBV5-6 - CASSSDRGGTEAFF
TRBJ2-1 TRBV5-6 - CASSFRSSGAFSNEQFF
TRBJ1-1 TRBV25-1 - CASSESWRTGGEAFF
TRBJ2-3 TRBV7-9 - CASSLALSPDMPSTDTQYF
TRBJ2-3 TRBV9 - CASSLLAEGTDTQYF
TRBJ2-1 TRBV7-6 - CASSPGVNNEQFF
TRBJ1-2 TRBV19 - CASSTRIGTSVYGYTF